This passage covers 7 T cell receptor beta chains from one sample sequenced in a study of blood T cell repertoires in COVID-19. Sequenced by immunoSEQ multiplex PCR; TCRdb stores in-frame clones only, minus some. The table has some 43,000 clones, around 86% seen once; the top ten hold around 4.5%. The specimen sequenced was peripheral blood. These receptors were collected from a human donor in a cohort sampled during active COVID-19.

The gene calls are TRBV4-1 and TRBJ1-1; D is uncertain. CDR1 MGHRA and CDR2 YSYEKL come from the germline V gene. This CDR3 contains 12 residues. V was trimmed by 3 bases and J by 2 bases, leaving 4 bases between them. CDR3 sequence (DNA): TGCGCCAGCAGCCATTTAAACACTGAAGCTTTCTTT. Translation: CASSHLNTEAFF.

This clone was detected once. The rearrangement joins TRBV11-2 to TRBJ2-1; 8 bases are a match to TRBD2. Germline V CDR1 and CDR2: SGHAT, FQNNGV. The CDR3 spans 15 residues. The trim removed 1 base at V and 5 bases at J, leaving 4 bases unmatched. CDR3 loop: CASSLAGGPHNEQFF. The CDR3 bases are TGTGCCAGCAGCTTAGCGGGAGGGCCTCACAATGAGCAGTTCTTC. The whole variable domain, remainder taken from reference TRBV11-2 and TRBJ2-1, is EAGVAQSPRYKIIEKRQSVAFWCNPISGHATLYWYQQILGQGPKLLIQFQNNGVVDDSQLPKDRFSAERLKGVDSTLKIQPAKLEDSAVYLCASSLAGGPHNEQFFGPGTRLTVL.

This clone has just a few counts. This chain connects TRBV3-1 (or the pseudogene TRBV3-2) to TRBJ2-7; TRBD2 matches 15 bases. The CDR3 contains 21 residues. CDR1 is LGHDT and CDR2 is YNNKEL in the germline V gene (reference sequence). J gave up 0 bases and V 5 bases, and 17 bases lay outside the gene matches. CDR3 coding DNA: TGTGCCAGCAGCACCTTTGGACTAGCGGGAGGGCCGTTTAGCCTCTCCTACGAGCAGTACTTC. Translating it yields CASSTFGLAGGPFSLSYEQYF.

This rearrangement joins TRBV19 to TRBJ1-5, with D unresolved. The ends were cut back, 2 bases at V and 7 bases at J, with 12 bases in the middle. This CDR3 contains 14 residues. Per germline, CDR1 LNHDA and CDR2 SQIVND (reference sequence). The CDR3 loop reads CASSISGPEQPQHF. CDR3 nucleotide sequence: TGTGCCAGTAGTATATCAGGCCCCGAACAGCCCCAGCATTTT.

The count of this clone is one. The chain recombines TRBV19 with TRBJ2-2, with 7 bases that match TRBD1. The V gene end was trimmed by 0 bases and the J gene end by 6 bases; junction bases not matched to a gene: 4. Germline loops: CDR1 LNHDA, CDR2 SQIVND (reference sequence). CDR3 size: 15 residues. CDR3 loop: CASSIEGGSAGELFF. The CDR3 DNA is TGTGCCAGTAGTATAGAAGGGGGCAGTGCCGGGGAGCTGTTTTTT.

This clone occurred once. The J gene is TRBJ2-3, the V gene TRBV27, with a tentative D call TRBD1 (6 bases). Germline V CDR1 and CDR2: MNHEY, SMNVEV (reference sequence). This CDR3 region has 15 residues. The V end lost 2 bases, the J end lost 1 base, and 10 bases lay between the germline ends. Here the CDR3 DNA reads TGTGCCAGCAGTTTAAGACAGGCCCGCACAGATACGCAGTATTTT. The encoded protein is CASSLRQARTDTQYF.

This clone was counted a single time. Other nucleotide sequences in the sample specify the same CDR3. The V call is TRBV18, the J call TRBJ2-5; TRBD1 aligns across 8 bases. CDR1 and CDR2 from the germline V gene are KGHSH and LQKENI. Trimming took 3 bases from V and 5 from J; bases not matched to a gene: 5. The CDR3 extends over 14 amino acids. The CDR3 here is CASSPRTGRETQYF. Written as DNA, the CDR3 is TGTGCCAGCTCACCCCGGACAGGGAGGGAGACCCAGTACTTC.